This T cell receptor beta chain emerged from a study of beta chain features in type 1 diabetes. Study-level findings and limits: Type 1 diabetes patients had TCRB CDR3s that were shorter (moderately but significantly so) in all four CD4+ subsets.

This clone was seen at least ten times. What it binds is unknown. The isolated RNA, all of it, was reverse transcribed, so expressed TCRB transcripts were what got sequenced. Sequencing used immunoSEQ multiplex PCR; TCRdb keeps in-frame clones, though not all of them. The sample records over 150,000 clones, about 8.3% being singletons. Germline V gene sequence: CDR1 MDHEN, CDR2 SYDVKM. This CDR3 is built from 15 residues. V trimming: 6 bases; J trimming: 5 bases; junction bases outside the gene matches: 13. The rearrangement uses TRBV28 and TRBJ2-7, with TRBD1 identical over 7 bases. The receptor was isolated from a woman younger than 35 with type 1 diabetes. Sequences were obtained from central memory CD4+ T cells from blood. CDR3 nucleotides: TGTGCCAGCAGCCCTAATGACAGGGATGTCCACGAGCAGTACTTC. It codes for CASSPNDRDVHEQYF.